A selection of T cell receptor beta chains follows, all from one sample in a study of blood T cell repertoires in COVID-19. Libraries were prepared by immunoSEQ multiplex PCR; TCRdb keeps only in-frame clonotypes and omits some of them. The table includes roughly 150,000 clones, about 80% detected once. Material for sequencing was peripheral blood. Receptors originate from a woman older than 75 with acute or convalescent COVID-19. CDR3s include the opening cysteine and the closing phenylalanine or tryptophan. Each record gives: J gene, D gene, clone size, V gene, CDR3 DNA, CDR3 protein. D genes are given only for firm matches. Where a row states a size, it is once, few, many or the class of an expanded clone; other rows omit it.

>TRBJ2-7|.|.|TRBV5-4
TGTGCCAGCAGCTTACGGGGGATCAACGAGCAGTACTTC
CASSLRGINEQYF
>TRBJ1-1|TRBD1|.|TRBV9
TGTGCCAGCAGCCCTTCAGGGGGGAGGTGGCTAGACACTGAAGCTTTCTTT
CASSPSGGRWLDTEAFF
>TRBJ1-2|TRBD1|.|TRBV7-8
TGTGCCAGCAGCCGAGGACAGGCCCAACAGACCGGCTACACCTTC
CASSRGQAQQTGYTF
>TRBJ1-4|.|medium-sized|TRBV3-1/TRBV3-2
TGTGCCAGCAGTCCCGGGAAAGCAACTAATGAAAAACTGTTTTTT
CASSPGKATNEKLFF
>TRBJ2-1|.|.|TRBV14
TGTGCCAGCAGCCAAAAGCCCTCTGAGCAGTTCTTC
CASSQKPSEQFF
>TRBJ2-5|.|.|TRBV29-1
TGCAGCGTTGTAGGTGTTAGCGCCTCCGGGGTTCTAGAGACCCAGTACTTC
CSVVGVSASGVLETQYF
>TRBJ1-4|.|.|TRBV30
TGTGCCTGGAGTCATAATGAAAAACTGTTTTTT
CAWSHNEKLFF
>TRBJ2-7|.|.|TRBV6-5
TGTGCCAGCAGTTTGAGGCCGGGGAGCTCCTACGAGCAGTACTTC
CASSLRPGSSYEQYF
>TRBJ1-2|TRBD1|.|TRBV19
TGTGCCAGTAGTATGGACAGGGGAAGCGGCTACACCTTC
CASSMDRGSGYTF
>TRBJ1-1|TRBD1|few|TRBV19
TGTGCCAGCGGGACAGTTGAAGCTTTCTTT
CASGTVEAFF
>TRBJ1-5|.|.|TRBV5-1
TGCGCCAGCAGCGCGGCTGGGGGCGCAGATCAGCCCCAGCATTTT
CASSAAGGADQPQHF
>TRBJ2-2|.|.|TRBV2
TGTGCCAGCAGTGTACAGGACACCGGGGAGCTGTTTTTT
CASSVQDTGELFF
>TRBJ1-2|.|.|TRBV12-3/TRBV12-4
TGTGCCAGCAGTCGGGAGGCCTATGGCTACACCTTC
CASSREAYGYTF
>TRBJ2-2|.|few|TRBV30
TGTGCCTGGAAACCGGACAGCGACACCGGGGAGCTGTTTTTT
CAWKPDSDTGELFF
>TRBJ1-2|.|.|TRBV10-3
TGTGCCATCTCCAAAGGTGGACAGATAGGTTATGGCTACACCTTC
CAISKGGQIGYGYTF
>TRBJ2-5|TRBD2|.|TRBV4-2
TGTGCCAGCAGCCGCCAAAGCTCGGCTAGCGGGGGGGCCGTGCAAGAGACCCAGTACTTC
CASSRQSSASGGAVQETQYF
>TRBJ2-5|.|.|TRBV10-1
TGCGCCAGCAGTGAGTTCGGCGTGGGCAACCAAGAGACCCAGTACTTC
CASSEFGVGNQETQYF
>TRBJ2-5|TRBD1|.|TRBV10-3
TGTGCCATCAGTGCCACAGGGGCCCAAGAGACCCAGTACTTC
CAISATGAQETQYF
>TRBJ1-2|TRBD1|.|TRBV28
TGTGCCAGCTTTGGCGCCCATGACAGGGGGCGCGGAGGCTACACCTTC
CASFGAHDRGRGGYTF
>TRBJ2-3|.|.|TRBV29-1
TGCAGCGTGGCCCGAGGGACTAGCACAGATACGCAGTATTTT
CSVARGTSTDTQYF
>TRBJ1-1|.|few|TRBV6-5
TGTGCCAGCAGTTACACCCCATTTAGGGGGAACACTGAAGCTTTCTTT
CASSYTPFRGNTEAFF
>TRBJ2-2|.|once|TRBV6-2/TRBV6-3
TGTGCCAGCAGCCCTCGCCGACTACTGAACACCGGGGAGCTGTTTTTT
CASSPRRLLNTGELFF
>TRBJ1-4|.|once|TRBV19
TGTGCCAGTAGTATTCTAACAACTAATGAAAAACTGTTTTTT
CASSILTTNEKLFF
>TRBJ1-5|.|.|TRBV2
TGTGCCAGCAGTCGAGCTGATTATAGCAATCAGCCCCAGCATTTT
CASSRADYSNQPQHF
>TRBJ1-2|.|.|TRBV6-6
TGTGCCAGCAACCCTCAGGGGCGGGATGGCTACACCTTC
CASNPQGRDGYTF
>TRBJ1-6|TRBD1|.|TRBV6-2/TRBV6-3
TGTGCCAGCAGTTACCGTTCTCCGGGACAGGGATTTTCACCCCTCCACTTT
CASSYRSPGQGFSPLHF
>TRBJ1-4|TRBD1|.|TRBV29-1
TGCAGCGTGATTGGACAGGGAGATGAAAAACTGTTTTTT
CSVIGQGDEKLFF
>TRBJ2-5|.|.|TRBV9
TGTGCCAGCAGCGGGGGGACGGGGGTAGAGACCCAGTACTTC
CASSGGTGVETQYF
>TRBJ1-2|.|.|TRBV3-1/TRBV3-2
TGTGCCAGCAGCCAAGATCTAGCTACTAACTATGGCTACACCTTC
CASSQDLATNYGYTF
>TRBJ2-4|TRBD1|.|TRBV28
TGTGCCAGCAGTTTGGGGACAGGGGTCAACATTCAGTACTTC
CASSLGTGVNIQYF
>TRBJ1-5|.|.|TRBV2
TGTGCCAGCAGTGAAGGACTTTATCAGCCCCAGCATTTT
CASSEGLYQPQHF
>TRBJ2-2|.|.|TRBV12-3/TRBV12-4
TGTGCCAGCAGTCGTCTCGACACCGGGGAGCTGTTTTTT
CASSRLDTGELFF
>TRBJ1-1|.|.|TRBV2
TGTGCCAGCAGTGGAGGGCCCCTGAACACTGAAGCTTTCTTT
CASSGGPLNTEAFF
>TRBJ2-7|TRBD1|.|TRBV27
TGTGCCAGCAGCCGACAGGGCTACGAGCAGTACTTC
CASSRQGYEQYF
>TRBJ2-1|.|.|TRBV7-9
TGTGCCAGCAGCTCAGAGACAGACAGACCCATCTACAATGAGCAGTTCTTC
CASSSETDRPIYNEQFF
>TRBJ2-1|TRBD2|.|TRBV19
TGTGCCAGTAGTATTACGCCTCAGAGAGCGGGGACTCAGTTCTTC
CASSITPQRAGTQFF
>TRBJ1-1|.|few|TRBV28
TGTGCCAGCACCACCAACAGGGTTGGAACTGAAGCTTTCTTT
CASTTNRVGTEAFF
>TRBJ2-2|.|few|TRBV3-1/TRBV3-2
TGTGCCAGCACCCTTGCCGGACATAACACCGGGGAGCTGTTTTTT
CASTLAGHNTGELFF
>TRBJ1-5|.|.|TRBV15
TGTGCCACCAGCAGAGGGGGCGAGTGGGGCAATCAGCCCCAGCATTTT
CATSRGGEWGNQPQHF
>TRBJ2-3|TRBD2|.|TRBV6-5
TGTGCCAGCAGTTACGGCGGGAGTACAGATACGCAGTATTTT
CASSYGGSTDTQYF
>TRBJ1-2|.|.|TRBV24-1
TGTGCCACCAGTGAATCGGACAGAAACTATGGCTACACCTTC
CATSESDRNYGYTF
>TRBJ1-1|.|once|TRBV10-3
TGTGCCATCACCCCAGGACTATTGAACACTGAAGCTTTCTTT
CAITPGLLNTEAFF
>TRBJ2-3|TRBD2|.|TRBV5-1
TGCGCCAGCAGCTTGGTTCCTAGCGGGGGCCGCACAGATACGCAGTATTTT
CASSLVPSGGRTDTQYF
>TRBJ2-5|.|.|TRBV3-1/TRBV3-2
TGTGCCAGCAGCCTAAAACTACGGGGGTGGGAGACCCAGTACTTC
CASSLKLRGWETQYF